One and the same sample provided the 21 T cell receptor beta chains below, sequenced in a study of cytomegalovirus exposure and HLA in healthy donors. TCRdb keeps only in-frame clones here, not all; method: immunoSEQ multiplex PCR. The sample yields approximately 150,000 clones, 75% to 95% seen once. The sample was PBMCs. The receptors shown here come from a woman aged 18-29 years in good health and CMV-seropositive.

This sequence joins TRBV23-1 and TRBJ2-7; D gene unclear. TRBV23-1 is reported as an ORF; its role is uncertain. Deletions cut 0 bases from V and 4 bases from J, with 10 bases between. This CDR3 region has 14 residues. CDR3 amino acids: CASSQSTAPYEQYF. Written as DNA, the CDR3 is TGCGCCAGCAGTCAATCCACTGCCCCTTACGAGCAGTACTTC.

The chain combines TRBV5-1 with TRBJ1-2; 7 bases map to TRBD1. V lost 4 bases to trimming and J lost 1 base; unmatched junction nucleotides: 4. The CDR3 length is 14 residues. Germline V gene sequence: CDR1 SGHRS, CDR2 YFSETQ. CDR3 in amino acids: CASSRDRLNYGYTF. For the CDR3, the DNA is TGCGCCAGCAGCAGGGACAGACTTAACTATGGCTACACCTTC.

The J gene is TRBJ2-1, the V gene TRBV2; TRBD1 is a possible D gene (8 bases). Trimming left V 6 bases short and J 5 bases short, with 17 bases between. CDR1 SNHLY and CDR2 FYNNEI come from the germline V gene. CDR3 length equals 15 residues. The CDR3 sequence: CASRDTGGDHNEQFF. In nucleotides, the CDR3 is TGTGCCAGCAGAGACACAGGGGGGGACCACAATGAGCAGTTCTTC.

V usage is TRBV27 and J usage is TRBJ2-2, with D perhaps matching TRBD1 (6 bases). The CDR3 is 16 amino acids. V lost 5 bases to trimming and J lost 0 bases, with 13 bases between them. CDR1 and CDR2 (germline): MNHEY, SMNVEV (reference sequence). The CDR3 loop reads CASSTSGAANTGELFF. CDR3 nucleotides: TGTGCCAGCAGTACTTCAGGGGCCGCGAACACCGGGGAGCTGTTTTTT.

The genes are TRBV9 and TRBJ2-1, with D tentatively TRBD2 (8 bases). Germline CDR1 and CDR2: SGDLS and YYNGEE. This CDR3 is built from 14 residues. Between the trimmed V and J ends, which lost 3 bases and 9 bases, there was a span of 16 bases. Here the CDR3 DNA reads TGTGCCAGCAGCGCACAGGGGCTAGCGGGTGAGCAGTTCTTC. Residues: CASSAQGLAGEQFF.

The chain employs TRBV5-1 and TRBJ1-4; D ambiguous. V was shortened by 1 base and J by 7 bases, with 5 bases between the two germline ends. Germline-derived CDR1 and CDR2 are SGHRS and YFSETQ. This CDR3 has 12 amino acids. In nucleotides, the CDR3 is TGCGCCAGCAGCTTGATCATTGAAAAACTGTTTTTT. Encoded protein: CASSLIIEKLFF.

The chain combines TRBV4-3 with TRBJ2-2; 8 bases align to TRBD2. There are 18 residues in the CDR3. Trimming cost V 0 bases and J 0 bases; bases outside gene matches: 6. The germline V gene encodes CDR1 LGHNA and CDR2 YSLEER. Written as DNA, the CDR3 is TGCGCCAGCAGCCAAGATCCCCCGGGACTAGCGAACACCGGGGAGCTGTTTTTT. It specifies CASSQDPPGLANTGELFF.

The chain uses TRBV2 and TRBJ2-7; 13 bases match TRBD2. V shed 3 bases and J 4 bases; nucleotides not matched to a gene: 24. The CDR3 totals 22 residues. CDR1 SNHLY and CDR2 FYNNEI come from the germline V gene. CDR3 region: CASSDPSGPRTSGSPGAYEQYF. In DNA, the CDR3 is TGTGCCAGCAGTGACCCTTCCGGACCTAGGACTAGCGGGAGTCCCGGGGCATACGAGCAGTACTTC.

The chain is built from TRBV11-2 and TRBJ2-3; D gene unclear. Per germline, CDR1 SGHAT and CDR2 FQNNGV. CDR3 length: 16 residues. V shed 5 bases and J shed 0 bases, with 15 bases lying between them. DNA for the CDR3: TGTGCCAGCAGCCCCTCTAGAACTGCTAGCACAGATACGCAGTATTTT. Protein product: CASSPSRTASTDTQYF. Filled out from reference TRBV11-2 and TRBJ2-3, the complete variable domain reads EAGVAQSPRYKIIEKRQSVAFWCNPISGHATLYWYQQILGQGPKLLIQFQNNGVVDDSQLPKDRFSAERLKGVDSTLKIQPAKLEDSAVYLCASSPSRTASTDTQYFGPGTRLTVL.

A few counts support this clone. This chain connects TRBV19 to TRBJ2-7, with 12 bases that match TRBD1. Germline CDR1 reads LNHDA; CDR2 reads SQIVND (reference sequence). Germline trimming cut 5 bases from V and 3 bases from J; bases unmatched to any gene: 5. CDR3 size: 15 residues. CDR3: CASSPGTGGIYEQYF. The CDR3 DNA follows: TGTGCCAGTAGTCCAGGGACAGGGGGCATCTACGAGCAGTACTTC.

J is TRBJ1-2 and V is TRBV2, with TRBD1 identical over 8 bases. J was trimmed by 8 bases and V by 6 bases; bases with no gene match: 14. The CDR3 extends over 15 amino acids. Germline values: CDR1 SNHLY, CDR2 FYNNEI. The CDR3 sequence: CASSASPDREGGYTF. CDR3 DNA sequence: TGTGCCAGCAGCGCATCCCCGGACAGGGAGGGCGGCTACACCTTC.

This clone was observed once. V and J are TRBV13 and TRBJ2-3; 8 nucleotides match TRBD2. The CDR3 has 16 amino acids. The V gene's germline CDR1 is PRHDT and CDR2 FYEKMQ (reference sequence). V gave up 5 bases and J gave up 3 bases; unmatched junction bases: 10. In DNA form, the CDR3 reads TGTGCCAGCAGCCATCGAAGCGGGAGTTTTACAGATACGCAGTATTTT. Protein: CASSHRSGSFTDTQYF.

The chain has TRBV11-2 and TRBJ2-5; possibly TRBD2 for D (5 bases). This CDR3 contains 14 residues. The V end lost 0 bases, the J end lost 7 bases, and 12 bases lay between the germline ends. The germline CDR1 and CDR2 sequences are SGHAT and FQNNGV. In DNA, the CDR3 is TGTGCCAGCAGCTTAGATGGGAACCGGGGGACCCAGTACTTC. Its protein product is CASSLDGNRGTQYF.

V gene TRBV23-1 combines with J gene TRBJ2-5, with TRBD1 identical over 9 bases. TRBV23-1 is an ORF for which the function is uncertain. V was pared by 1 base and J by 5 bases, with 26 bases of the junction left unmatched. CDR3 size: 22 residues. CDR3 sequence: CASSQFEGGMNRGQGCGETQYF. The DNA for the CDR3 is TGCGCCAGCAGTCAATTTGAGGGGGGAATGAACAGGGGGCAGGGGTGTGGCGAGACCCAGTACTTC.

J is TRBJ2-5 and V is TRBV4-1, with D hard to call. Trimming left V 3 bases short and J 5 bases short, with 10 bases between. The germline V gene has CDR1 MGHRA and CDR2 YSYEKL. This CDR3 is 13 amino acids long. The DNA for the CDR3 is TGCGCCAGCAGCCAGAGTTTTACGGAGACCCAGTACTTC. As protein: CASSQSFTETQYF.

CDR3 protein: CASSLISRGNQPQHF. The CDR3 region has the DNA TGTGCCAGCAGTTTGATCTCCAGGGGCAATCAGCCCCAGCATTTT. The chain uses TRBV28 and TRBJ1-5, with D tentatively TRBD1 (5 bases). In germline, CDR1 is MDHEN, CDR2 SYDVKM. Trimming removed 3 bases at V and 2 bases at J, with 11 bases between. The CDR3 runs to 15 residues.

This clone appeared a single time. The J gene is TRBJ2-2, the V gene TRBV7-3; the match to TRBD2 covers 8 bases. Germline CDR1 reads SGHTA; CDR2 reads FQGTGA. V dropped 4 bases and J dropped 7; count of bases not matched to a gene: 11. The CDR3 covers 16 residues. CDR3 protein: CASSSHSGIGNGELFF. In DNA, the CDR3 is TGTGCCAGCAGCTCCCATAGCGGGATCGGGAACGGGGAGCTGTTTTTT.

This rearrangement joins TRBV4-1 to TRBJ2-3, with 8 bases lining up with TRBD2. This CDR3 is built from 16 residues. The V gene end was trimmed by 4 bases and the J gene end by 3 bases; junction bases not matched to a gene: 9. Germline-derived CDR1 and CDR2 are MGHRA and YSYEKL. CDR3 in DNA: TGCGCCAGCAGCCGGTCCGGGGGGGCTGGTACAGATACGCAGTATTTT. Translation: CASSRSGGAGTDTQYF.

The genes are TRBV27 and TRBJ2-7; perhaps TRBD2 as D (6 bases). Trimming stripped 6 bases from V and 4 bases from J, with 16 bases between. This CDR3 has 14 residues. Germline-derived CDR1 and CDR2 are MNHEY and SMNVEV (reference sequence). The CDR3 region has the DNA TGTGCCAGCAGGCGCGTGGGCGGGAAGTACGAGCAGTACTTC. Translation: CASRRVGGKYEQYF.

The table lists this clone with a few counts. This chain uses TRBV2 with TRBJ1-6, with 7 bases lining up with TRBD1. This CDR3 region has 14 residues. Germline CDR1 SNHLY, CDR2 FYNNEI. J gave up 6 bases and V 5 bases, and 4 bases lay outside the gene matches. The CDR3 nucleotides are TGTGCCAGCAGTCGACAGGGAGGTAATTCACCCCTCCACTTT. Its protein product is CASSRQGGNSPLHF.

The chain has TRBV29-1 and TRBJ1-1; 9 bases agree with TRBD1. The CDR3 is 13 amino acids. The J segment lost 7 bases and the V segment lost 7 bases, leaving 10 bases of the junction unmatched. The V gene's germline CDR1 is SQVTM and CDR2 ANQGSEA. The CDR3 here is CSALTGGLGEAFF. The CDR3 DNA is TGCAGCGCCTTGACAGGGGGGTTAGGTGAAGCTTTCTTT.